Below are 25 T cell receptor beta chains sequenced from a single sample in a study of Ad26.COV2.S vaccination and SARS-CoV-2 variants. The table came from immunoSEQ multiplex PCR; TCRdb's copy has only in-frame clones and leaves some out. The sample carries roughly 510,000 clones, 70% to 90% recorded once. Treatment indicated: 19 received Ad26.COV2.S at low or high dose, single or two shots; five or six received placebo; per-sample allocation not given. Sampling took place 63 days after the first vaccine or placebo injection. The material was peripheral blood, obtained in a trial of Ad26.COV2.S vaccine versus placebo. The receptors were sampled from a person aged 18-60 years who received the Ad26.COV2.S COVID-19 vaccine or a placebo.

J is TRBJ1-2 and V is TRBV28; 9 nucleotides agree with TRBD1. The J segment lost 3 bases and the V segment lost 3 bases, leaving 11 bases of the junction unmatched. The CDR3 spans 17 residues. Germline loops: CDR1 MDHEN, CDR2 SYDVKM. The CDR3 coding sequence is TGTGCCAGCAGTTTCCAGAACCCCGGGACAGGGCACTATGGCTACACCTTC. It is translated as CASSFQNPGTGHYGYTF.

The gene calls are TRBV9 and TRBJ1-5; D is possibly TRBD1 (6 bases). The CDR3 runs 15 residues. Looked up from germline, CDR1 is SGDLS and CDR2 is YYNGEE. The V gene lost 2 bases and the J gene lost 5 bases, with 14 bases spanning the gap. CDR3 amino acids: CASSVGAQGDQPQHF. Here the CDR3 DNA reads TGTGCCAGCAGCGTTGGGGCACAGGGAGATCAGCCCCAGCATTTT.

In its sample, this clone was seen once. This sequence joins TRBV30 and TRBJ2-6; D remains unclear. Germline V gene data show CDR1 as GTSNPN and CDR2 as SVGIG (reference sequence). Trimming removed 1 base from V and 4 bases from J, with 20 bases in between. This CDR3 has 18 amino acids. The CDR3 bases are TGTGCCTGGAGTGGTCCTACGTCATTGTCACCCGGGGCCAACGTCCTGACTTTC. Its translation is CAWSGPTSLSPGANVLTF.

V gene TRBV9 combines with J gene TRBJ1-5; D possibly corresponds to TRBD1 (6 bases). V lost 5 bases and J lost 9, with 18 bases in between. In germline, CDR1 is SGDLS, CDR2 YYNGEE. The CDR3 extends over 14 amino acids. The CDR3 spells CASSLTGNEWPQHF. The CDR3 nucleotides read TGTGCCAGCAGTCTTACAGGGAATGAATGGCCCCAGCATTTT.

The chain carries TRBV6-2 or TRBV6-3 and TRBJ2-2; D tentatively reads TRBD1 or TRBD2 (5 bases each). This CDR3 is built from 14 residues. The germline V gene encodes CDR1 MNHEY and CDR2 SVGEGT. The V end was cut by 7 bases, the J end by 6 bases, with 15 bases between. The CDR3 region is CASTPTRGPGELFF. CDR3 DNA sequence: TGTGCCAGCACCCCTACGAGGGGTCCCGGGGAGCTGTTTTTT.

V usage is TRBV5-6 and J usage is TRBJ1-5, with unresolved D. The CDR3 has 12 residues. Germline CDR1 is SGHDT and CDR2 is YYEEEE. Trimming took 2 bases from V and 5 from J, leaving 5 bases between them. The CDR3 region has the DNA TGTGCCAGCAGCTTTTCCGATCAGCCCCAGCATTTT. Encoded protein: CASSFSDQPQHF.

V usage is TRBV7-6 and J usage is TRBJ2-5, with 9 bases that match TRBD2. Germline trimming cut 4 bases from V and 5 bases from J; bases unmatched to any gene: 11. The germline V gene has CDR1 SGHVS and CDR2 FNYEAQ. This CDR3 has 16 amino acids. The CDR3 nucleotides are TGTGCCAGCAGCTATGGGTCGGCGGGAGGGCCGGAGACCCAGTACTTC. Its translation is CASSYGSAGGPETQYF.

A single count supports this clone. The chain carries TRBV6-6 and TRBJ2-4; no reliable D call. Between the trimmed V and J ends, which lost 2 bases and 1 base, there was a span of 6 bases. The CDR3 extends over 14 amino acids. Looked up from germline, CDR1 is MNHNY and CDR2 is SVGAGI (reference sequence). The CDR3 is CASSYAAAKNIQYF. CDR3 nucleotides: TGTGCCAGCAGTTACGCGGCGGCCAAAAACATTCAGTACTTC.

The rearrangement uses TRBV2 and TRBJ2-1; TRBD2 might be the D (5 bases). V lost 6 bases to trimming and J lost 10 bases, with 13 bases between them. The CDR3 has 12 amino acids. Germline loops: CDR1 SNHLY, CDR2 FYNNEI. In DNA, the CDR3 is TGTGCCAGCAGCTGGGAGCTCTGGGAGCAGTTCTTC. It codes for CASSWELWEQFF.

The chain employs TRBV19 and TRBJ2-1; no definite D call. This CDR3 contains 12 residues. Trimming stripped 5 bases from V and 8 bases from J, with 10 bases between. CDR1 and CDR2 from the germline V gene are LNHDA and SQIVND (reference sequence). Here the CDR3 DNA reads TGTGCCAGTAGTTTCGGATACGATGAGCAGTTCTTC. Translated: CASSFGYDEQFF.

CDR3 residues: CASSYDREDTQYF. The DNA of the CDR3 is TGTGCCAGCAGCTACGACAGGGAGGATACGCAGTATTTT. This chain links TRBV13 with TRBJ2-3; 7 nucleotides align to TRBD1. CDR1 is PRHDT, CDR2 FYEKMQ, per germline (reference sequence). V dropped 4 bases and J dropped 6; count of bases not matched to a gene: 4. This CDR3 is built from 13 residues.

The V gene is TRBV27, the J gene TRBJ2-7, with a tentative D call TRBD1 (6 bases). The CDR3 sequence is 14 residues long. Trimming cost V 6 bases and J 3 bases, with 15 bases left between them. CDR1 and CDR2 (germline): MNHEY, SMNVEV (reference sequence). The CDR3 reads CASRGMSRGYEQYF. CDR3 nucleotide sequence: TGTGCCAGCAGAGGGATGTCCAGGGGCTACGAGCAGTACTTC.

V gene TRBV19 combines with J gene TRBJ2-7; TRBD2 might be the D (5 bases). CDR1 is LNHDA and CDR2 is SQIVND in the germline V gene (reference sequence). V lost 5 bases to trimming and J lost 5 bases, with 13 bases between them. The length of the CDR3 is 13 residues. The CDR3 spells CASSPRTAHEQYF. CDR3 nucleotides: TGTGCCAGTAGTCCCCGGACTGCGCACGAGCAGTACTTC.

The genes are TRBV12-3 or TRBV12-4 and TRBJ2-2; D ambiguous. This CDR3 has 12 residues. The ends were cut back, 2 bases at V and 8 bases at J, with 6 bases in the middle. The CDR3 region is CASSLSVGELFF. The DNA of the CDR3 is TGTGCCAGCAGTTTAAGCGTGGGGGAGCTGTTTTTT.

The J gene is TRBJ2-7, the V gene TRBV28; 12 positions agree with TRBD2. V gave up 3 bases and J gave up 0 bases; unmatched junction bases: 12. Per the germline V gene, CDR1 is MDHEN and CDR2 is SYDVKM. This CDR3 contains 19 residues. The CDR3 is CASSLWGATTSGSSYEQYF. CDR3 DNA: TGTGCCAGCAGTTTGTGGGGGGCCACGACTAGCGGGAGCTCCTACGAGCAGTACTTC.

V usage is TRBV10-3 and J usage is TRBJ2-1, with 12 bases identical to TRBD2. The CDR3 covers 13 residues. The junction had 1 base not matched to a gene; V was cut back by 9 bases and J by 4 bases. Germline-derived CDR1 and CDR2 are ENHRY and SYGVKD. CDR3 region: CAIGTSGYNEQFF. The CDR3 nucleotides read TGTGCCATTGGGACTAGCGGGTACAATGAGCAGTTCTTC.

This clone was counted a few times. V gene TRBV28 combines with J gene TRBJ2-5; TRBD1 is a possible D gene (6 bases). Per germline, CDR1 MDHEN and CDR2 SYDVKM. Trimming shortened V by 0 bases and J by 5 bases, and 13 bases separated the two germline ends. The CDR3 contains 15 residues. The CDR3 DNA reads TGTGCCAGCAGTTTATGGGGTGGGGGCGCTGAGACCCAGTACTTC. Translating it yields CASSLWGGGAETQYF.

This chain uses TRBV6-5 with TRBJ1-1; tentative D call: TRBD1 (6 bases). V was cut by 4 bases and J by 11 bases, with 20 bases left in between. Germline lookup yields CDR1 MNHEY and CDR2 SVGAGI. There are 14 residues in the CDR3. CDR3 protein: CASSFFGRGGWAFF. DNA of the CDR3: TGTGCCAGCAGTTTCTTTGGCAGGGGAGGTTGGGCTTTCTTT.

The rearrangement links TRBV7-9 to TRBJ1-6; D is undetermined. The CDR3 is made up of 16 amino acids. In germline, CDR1 is SEHNR, CDR2 FQNEAQ (reference sequence). V was shortened by 1 base and J by 0 bases, with 7 bases between the two germline ends. CDR3 sequence reads: CASSLDMGSYNSPLHF. The CDR3 DNA reads as TGTGCCAGCAGCTTAGACATGGGCTCCTATAATTCACCCCTCCACTTT.

The J gene is TRBJ2-1, the V gene TRBV2; D might be TRBD2 (5 bases). Trimming stripped 7 bases from V and 4 bases from J, with 8 bases between. This CDR3 comprises 12 residues. The germline V gene encodes CDR1 SNHLY and CDR2 FYNNEI. CDR3 region: CASKTTYNEQFF. DNA of the CDR3: TGTGCCAGCAAGACTACTTACAATGAGCAGTTCTTC. Complete variable domain (other parts from reference TRBV2 and TRBJ2-1): EPEVTQTPSHQVTQMGQEVILRCVPISNHLYFYWYRQILGQKVEFLVSFYNNEISEKSEIFDDQFSVERPDGSNFTLKIRSTKLEDSAMYFCASKTTYNEQFFGPGTRLTVL.

The genes are TRBV19 and TRBJ1-6, with D perhaps TRBD1 (5 bases). The CDR3 runs to 16 residues. The germline gives CDR1 LNHDA, CDR2 SQIVND (reference sequence). V was cut by 6 bases and J by 10 bases, with 22 bases left in between. The CDR3 loop reads CASSSRGGLRGSPLHF. The CDR3 nucleotides read TGTGCCAGTAGCTCCCGGGGGGGTCTGCGTGGATCACCCCTCCACTTT. Based on the CDR3 plus reference TRBV19 and TRBJ1-6, the full variable domain is DGGITQSPKYLFRKEGQNVTLSCEQNLNHDAMYWYRQDPGQGLRLIYYSQIVNDFQKGDIAEGYSVSREKKESFPLTVTSAQKNPTAFYLCASSSRGGLRGSPLHFGNGTRLTVT.

In regard to this clone: The same CDR3 arises from other DNA sequences in this sample as well. The chain joins TRBV7-9 to TRBJ2-1; 7 positions agree with TRBD2. The CDR3 covers 15 residues. V lost 0 bases, J lost 4 bases, and 3 bases stayed unmatched. The germline V gene has CDR1 SEHNR and CDR2 FQNEAQ (reference sequence). Here the CDR3 reads CASSLAGGPYNEQFF. DNA for the CDR3: TGTGCCAGCAGCTTAGCGGGAGGGCCTTACAATGAGCAGTTCTTC.

The CDR3 DNA sequence: TGTGCCAGCAGACCCAACCGGGCCCGCTCTGGAAACACCATATATTTT. Amino acids: CASRPNRARSGNTIYF. This chain connects TRBV2 to TRBJ1-3; D remains unclear. Germline V CDR1 and CDR2: SNHLY, FYNNEI. The CDR3 has 16 residues. V gave up 6 bases and J gave up 0 bases, with 15 bases separating them.

V is TRBV14 and J is TRBJ1-6; D unresolved. This CDR3 is 20 amino acids long. Germline CDR1 SGHDN, CDR2 FVKESK. V gave up 1 base and J gave up 0 bases, with 19 bases separating them. As DNA, the CDR3 is TGTGCCAGCAGCCAAGGGCGGCAGGAAGTTCGTAGCTCCTATAATTCACCCCTCCACTTT. Protein product: CASSQGRQEVRSSYNSPLHF.

The chain joins TRBV6-5 to TRBJ2-2; the D gene could be TRBD1 or TRBD2 (5 bases each). This CDR3 contains 14 residues. Germline V gene lookup returns CDR1 MNHEY and CDR2 SVGAGI. Trimming took off 7 bases at V and 0 bases at J, with 9 bases between the two ends. The CDR3 bases are TGTGCCAGCAAAAGGGACGCGAACACCGGGGAGCTGTTTTTT. Amino acid sequence: CASKRDANTGELFF.